This T cell receptor beta chain was documented in a study of shared clonotypes between healthy human individuals (dated by TCRdb to 2018 to 2021). In terms of the full investigation: The cohort included a few men and a couple of women between 18 and 49 years of age. To estimate repertoire size and how much clonotypes are shared between individuals, the study performed deep sequencing of blood TCR repertoires from a handful of healthy adults. Leukapheresis yielded between about 0.9 and 10 billion PBMCs per donor. To increase sequencing depth and limit assay-specific biases, different laboratories used diverse techniques to prepare libraries and sequence TCR repertoires. For each donor, CD4 naive and CD4 memory were each run on three plates, CD8 naive on two plates, and CD8 memory on one plate. Broad study findings and their caveats: Sharing across a few donors was observed for about 5% of naive CD4, over 3% of naive CD8, 2.3% of memory CD4, and approximately 0.41% of memory CD8 clonotypes. Pairwise subsampling led to the expectation that sequencing depth would affect the degree of clonotype sharing among donors. Estimated clonotype richness was generally larger for naive than for memory subsets. Because the study included a small number of donors, the genetic and exposure-history diversity represented was limited. Sampling was limited to blood, and TCR repertoires in tissue likely differ from TCR repertoires in blood. Even with the large sequencing depth, rarefaction of the sorted-subset datasets indicated that sequencing was incomplete. Higher generation probabilities were observed for clonotypes shared by all four sorted-subset donors than for non-shared clonotypes.

Using the deep immunoSEQ assay, multiplex PCR amplified TCR CDR3 regions from genomic DNA. Genomic DNA extracted from each cell subset was distributed evenly over all wells of several immunoSEQ 96-well plates, and each plate served as one replicate. For sorted subsets, approximately 210 ng of genomic DNA, equivalent to 30,000 or so T cell genomes, went into each replicate PCR. Purified libraries were measured with a Qubit 3.0 fluorometer, size-checked on a Bioanalyzer 2100, and measured again with the KAPA Library Quantification kit. Every immunoSEQ 96-well plate was sequenced on a separate single-read 150-cycle Illumina NextSeq 550 flow cell. The paper's processing steps were these. Because the immunoSEQ output included only junctional sequences and no quality scores, the filtering could not be the same as the filtering used for full-length reads. To assign V/J genes and CDR3, sequences were annotated using PyIR, a Python wrapper for IgBLAST v1.9, with IMGT germline references. Reads were removed for weak V/J assignments (E-value above 1e-6), missing CDR3, stop codons, out-of-frame junctions, or ambiguous translated residues. A V3J clonotype was defined by an identical inferred V gene, J gene, and CDR3 amino acid sequence. Percentage overlap between repertoires was computed as shared unique clonotypes divided by the size of the smaller repertoire. Repertoire richness was assessed with RTK rarefaction, the Chao1 estimator, and Recon v2.1 estimates of unobserved clonotypes. OLGA was used to compute generation probabilities for all TCRbeta clonotypes that the gDNA method yielded from a few donors. TCRdb stores this immuneACCESS table with in-frame sequences only. Part of the clones is absent; in the studies checked, under half of the shortfall reflects unresolved V genes, and no reason is known for the rest. V, J and clone size were drawn from that table, and D and trimming were deduced from the DNA. This sample gives about 2.3 million clones in total; 92% of them show up just once. Clones ranked in the top ten supply roughly 0.34% of the sample.

Comment on this clone: The antigen it recognizes is unknown. The input lacks base qualities; no much larger clone sits a single base away.

Healthy HIV-negative adults with no recently reported acute infections or vaccinations were included as donors. Only Caucasian adults living in Nashville, Tennessee, USA were represented among the donors. CD4+ T cells were enriched through magnetic negative selection, after which naive cells were positively selected on CD45RA and the remaining negative fraction served as the memory subset. After blood collection by leukapheresis, PBMCs were isolated using Ficoll-Histopaque density gradient centrifugation and then cryopreserved in the vapor phase of liquid nitrogen. Purity and quantity of every magnetically sorted T cell population were checked by analytical flow cytometry. From each sorted fraction, genomic DNA was isolated and quantified by UV absorbance on a Nanodrop 2000c. For CDR1 and CDR2, the germline V gene (reference sequence) lists MNHEY and SMNVEV. The cysteine opens and the phenylalanine closes a CDR3 of 17 amino acids. The read is trimmed to its CDR3 DNA, 51 bases read in frame from base 1. A distance of 16 bases separates the germline ends of V and J, which lose 5 bases and 0 bases respectively.

The chain uses TRBV27 and TRBJ1-4; the best D guess is TRBD1, with 5 bases matching. Material for sequencing was naive CD4+ T cells from PBMCs. What the cell subset or site label conveys for this sample: CD45RA+ positively selected. This TCR was recovered from a man younger than 35 in good health. Some clones in this sample may be carry-over from other donors' samples. Here is the DNA: TGTGCCAGCAGTCCCCCCCCGGGCAGGGCAACTAATGAAAAACTGTTTTTT. The translation is CASSPPPGRATNEKLFF.